Following are 8 T cell receptor beta chains from one sample sequenced in a study of identical twins. TCRdb processed the 5' RACE reads anew with MiXCR; each CDR3 protein has one entry. The table includes fewer than 250,000 distinct CDR3 sequences, approximately 15% detected once. These data were also reused for a study on T cells expressing NK-cell markers.

Sequences were obtained from CD8+ T cells sorted from blood. These receptors were collected from a woman aged 18-29 years in good health.

This clonotype appeared a few times. The chain is built from TRBV7-9 and TRBJ1-2, with D unclear. CDR1 and CDR2 from the germline V gene are SEHNR and FQNEAQ (reference sequence). The CDR3 extends over 14 amino acids. V was clipped by 6 bases and J by 3 bases, with 14 bases between them. CDR3 nucleotides: TGTGCCAGCAGTCGTCCAGAGGACCACTATGGCTACACCTTC. Translated, it gives CASSRPEDHYGYTF.

The J gene is TRBJ2-5, the V gene TRBV9; TRBD2 matches 8 bases. With V trimmed by 0 bases and J by 9 bases, 16 bases remained unmatched. Per the germline V gene, CDR1 is SGDLS and CDR2 is YYNGEE. The CDR3 is 17 amino acids. The CDR3 region is CASSVDGSGGPPGSQYF. In nucleotides, the CDR3 is TGTGCCAGCAGCGTAGATGGGAGCGGGGGCCCGCCGGGGTCCCAGTACTTC.

This clonotype was found a few times. This chain uses TRBV12-3 or TRBV12-4 with TRBJ1-6, with D possibly matching TRBD1 (5 bases). Trimming shortened V by 0 bases and J by 6 bases, and 9 bases separated the two germline ends. This CDR3 spans 15 amino acids. For the CDR3, the DNA is TGTGCCAGCAGTTTAGCGGGGACCGGTAATTCACCCCTCCACTTT. This codes for CASSLAGTGNSPLHF.

This chain links TRBV9 with TRBJ2-3, with 9 bases fitting TRBD2. From germline, CDR1 is SGDLS and CDR2 YYNGEE. The V gene end was trimmed by 3 bases and the J gene end by 1 base; junction bases not matched to a gene: 6. This CDR3 region has 16 residues. The DNA of the CDR3 is TGTGCCAGCAGCGAGGGCGGGGGGGTTGGCACAGATACGCAGTATTTT. Residues: CASSEGGGVGTDTQYF.

This clonotype was seen more than once but under ten times. The chain employs TRBV7-9 and TRBJ1-2; TRBD1 might be the D (6 bases). CDR1 is SEHNR, CDR2 FQNEAQ, per germline (reference sequence). CDR3 size: 15 residues. The V gene lost 4 bases and the J gene lost 2 bases, with 14 bases spanning the gap. The CDR3 is CASSSTGAGNYGYTF. The CDR3 DNA follows: TGTGCCAGCAGCTCAACGGGGGCGGGAAACTATGGCTACACCTTC.

This clonotype was found a few times. This sequence joins TRBV20-1 and TRBJ1-2; D call uncertain. The CDR3 covers 14 residues. The V gene lost 0 bases and the J gene lost 3 bases, with 11 bases spanning the gap. From germline, CDR1 is DFQATT and CDR2 SNEGSKA (reference sequence). The CDR3 sequence: CSARDREGDYGYTF. The CDR3 nucleotides read TGCAGTGCTAGAGATCGTGAGGGCGACTATGGCTACACCTTC.

This clonotype has a handful of counts. The chain couples TRBV2 to TRBJ2-7, with D perhaps matching TRBD1 (5 bases). The CDR3 extends over 15 amino acids. Germline lookup yields CDR1 SNHLY and CDR2 FYNNEI. Trimming cost V 5 bases and J 1 base, with 15 bases left between them. The CDR3 spells CASSPQGISSYEQYF. The CDR3 DNA reads TGTGCCAGCAGTCCCCAGGGTATATCGTCCTACGAGCAGTACTTC.

The gene calls are TRBV11-2 and TRBJ2-7; maybe TRBD1 (5 bases). This CDR3 is built from 14 residues. V gave up 1 base and J gave up 5 bases, with 12 bases separating them. The germline gives CDR1 SGHAT, CDR2 FQNNGV. The CDR3 region has the DNA TGTGCCAGCAGCTTAGGACAGCCCATCCACGAGCAGTACTTC. Translation gives CASSLGQPIHEQYF.